Listed below are T cell receptor beta chains from one sample, sequenced in a study of T cells expressing NK-cell markers. TCRdb processed the 5' RACE reads again and assigns one entry to each CDR3 protein, with no DNA. The listing contains a few hundred thousand distinct CDR3 sequences. The sample consisted of blood T cells: a sorted CD56 or NKG2C T cell subset, CD4+ or CD8+ T cells, or bulk PBMC T cells (not recorded which). The receptor set was obtained from a man aged 18 to 69 in good health. Each CDR3 is given with its conserved first and last residue.

v_call: TRBV7-9; j_call: TRBJ1-1; cdr3_aa: CASQRQGTSDTEAFF
v_call: TRBV27; j_call: TRBJ2-3; cdr3_aa: CASSRSYRVDTQYF
v_call: TRBV10-3; j_call: TRBJ1-2; cdr3_aa: CAISESKVLWGYTF
v_call: TRBV6-1; j_call: TRBJ2-5; cdr3_aa: CASSAWTGGAETQYF
v_call: TRBV28; j_call: TRBJ2-3; cdr3_aa: CASRLLAGVTDTQYF
v_call: TRBV5-1; j_call: TRBJ1-1; cdr3_aa: CASSFTGRGTEAFF
v_call: TRBV15; j_call: TRBJ2-7; cdr3_aa: CATSRGLYEQYF
v_call: TRBV20-1; j_call: TRBJ2-3; cdr3_aa: CSAVDEGTTDTQYF
v_call: TRBV2; j_call: TRBJ2-5; cdr3_aa: CASSGVEVVQETQYF
v_call: TRBV12-3/TRBV12-4; j_call: TRBJ1-3; cdr3_aa: CASSSRSGFSGNTIYF